In its sample, the clone carrying this T cell receptor (beta chain) was seen once. This entry belongs to a study of cytomegalovirus exposure and HLA in healthy donors. Germline CDR1 ENHRY, CDR2 SYGVKD. The CDR3 is 11 residues long. The junction had 3 bases not matched to a gene; V was cut back by 4 bases and J by 10 bases. The PCR used 60 Vbeta and 13 Jbeta primers. TCRdb keeps only in-frame clones here, not all; method: immunoSEQ multiplex PCR. The data hold 160,000 or so clones, with 80% to 90% observed a single time. The chain uses TRBV10-3 and TRBJ1-2; 7 nucleotides agree with TRBD1. This receptor was taken from a woman in her 30s in good health and CMV-seropositive. Sequenced sample: PBMCs. The CDR3 nucleotides are TGTGCCATCAGTGCAGGGGGAGACTACACCTTC. It is translated as CAISAGGDYTF.